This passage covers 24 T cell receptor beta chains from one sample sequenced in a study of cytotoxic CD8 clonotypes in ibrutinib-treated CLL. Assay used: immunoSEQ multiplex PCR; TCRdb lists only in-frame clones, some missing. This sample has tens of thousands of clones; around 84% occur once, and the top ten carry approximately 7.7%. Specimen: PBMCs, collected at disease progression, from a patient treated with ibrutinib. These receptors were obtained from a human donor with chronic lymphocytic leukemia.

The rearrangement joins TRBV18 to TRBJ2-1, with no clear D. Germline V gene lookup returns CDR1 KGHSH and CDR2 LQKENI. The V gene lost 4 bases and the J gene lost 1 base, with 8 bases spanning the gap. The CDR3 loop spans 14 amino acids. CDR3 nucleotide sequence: TGTGCCAGCTCACAGGTGCGTTCCTACAATGAGCAGTTCTTC. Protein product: CASSQVRSYNEQFF.

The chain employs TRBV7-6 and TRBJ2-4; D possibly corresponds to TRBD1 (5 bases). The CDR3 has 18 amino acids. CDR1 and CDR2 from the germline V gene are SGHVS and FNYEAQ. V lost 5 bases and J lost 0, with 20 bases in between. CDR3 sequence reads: CASSPVSYRNLAKNIQYF. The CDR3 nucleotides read TGTGCCAGCAGCCCCGTATCATACAGGAATTTAGCCAAAAACATTCAGTACTTC.

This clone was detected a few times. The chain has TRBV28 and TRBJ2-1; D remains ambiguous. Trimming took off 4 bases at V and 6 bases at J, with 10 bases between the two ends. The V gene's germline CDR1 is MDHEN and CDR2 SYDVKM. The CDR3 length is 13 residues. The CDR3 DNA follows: TGTGCCAGCAGTTCCCCCTACAGCAATGAGCAGTTCTTC. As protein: CASSSPYSNEQFF.

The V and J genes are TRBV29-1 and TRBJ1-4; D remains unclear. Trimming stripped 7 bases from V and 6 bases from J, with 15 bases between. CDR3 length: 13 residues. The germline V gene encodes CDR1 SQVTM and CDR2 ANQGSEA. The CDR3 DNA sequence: TGCAGCGCAGCCGGGATTCAACATGAAAAACTGTTTTTT. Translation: CSAAGIQHEKLFF.

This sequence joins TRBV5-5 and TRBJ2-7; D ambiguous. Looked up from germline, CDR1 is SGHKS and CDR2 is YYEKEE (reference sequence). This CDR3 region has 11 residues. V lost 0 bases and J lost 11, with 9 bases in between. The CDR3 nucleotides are TGTGCCAGCAGCTTGGAAGCTGGGAAGTACTTC. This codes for CASSLEAGKYF.

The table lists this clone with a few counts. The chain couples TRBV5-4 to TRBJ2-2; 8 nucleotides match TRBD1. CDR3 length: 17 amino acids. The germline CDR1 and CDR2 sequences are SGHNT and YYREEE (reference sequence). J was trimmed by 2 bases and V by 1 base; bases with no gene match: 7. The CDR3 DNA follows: TGTGCCAGCAGCTTGTACCGGACAGGGATAAACACCGGGGAGCTGTTTTTT. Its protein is CASSLYRTGINTGELFF.

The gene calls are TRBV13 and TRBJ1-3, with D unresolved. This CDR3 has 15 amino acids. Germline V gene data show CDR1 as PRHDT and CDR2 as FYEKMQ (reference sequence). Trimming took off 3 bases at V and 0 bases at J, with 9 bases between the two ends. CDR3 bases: TGTGCCAGCAGCTTCGGGAAGAACTCTGGAAACACCATATATTTT. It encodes CASSFGKNSGNTIYF.

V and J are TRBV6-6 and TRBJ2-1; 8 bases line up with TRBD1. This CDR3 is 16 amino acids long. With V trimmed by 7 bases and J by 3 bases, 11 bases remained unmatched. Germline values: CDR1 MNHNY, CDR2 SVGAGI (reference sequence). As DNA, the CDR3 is TGTGCCAGCACGAACCTGCAGGGGGCGGTCTACAATGAGCAGTTCTTC. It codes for CASTNLQGAVYNEQFF.

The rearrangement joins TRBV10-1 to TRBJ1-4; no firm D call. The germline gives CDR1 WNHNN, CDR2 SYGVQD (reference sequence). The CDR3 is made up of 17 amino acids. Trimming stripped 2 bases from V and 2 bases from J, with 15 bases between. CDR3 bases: TGCGCCAGCAGTGAGATCTTAGGGCCCCGGACTAATGAAAAACTGTTTTTT. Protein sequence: CASSEILGPRTNEKLFF.

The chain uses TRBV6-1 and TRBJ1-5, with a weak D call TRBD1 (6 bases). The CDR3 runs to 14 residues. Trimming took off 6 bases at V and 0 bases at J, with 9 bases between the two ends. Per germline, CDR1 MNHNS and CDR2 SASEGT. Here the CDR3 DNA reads TGTGCCAGCAGAAGGACAGATAGCAATCAGCCCCAGCATTTT. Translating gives CASRRTDSNQPQHF.

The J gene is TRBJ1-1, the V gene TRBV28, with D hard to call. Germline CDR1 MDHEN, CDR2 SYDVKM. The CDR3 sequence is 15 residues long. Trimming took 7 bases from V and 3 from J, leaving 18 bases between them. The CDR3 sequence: CASTDIGRSDTEAFF. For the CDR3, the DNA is TGTGCCAGCACCGACATAGGACGGTCTGACACTGAAGCTTTCTTT.

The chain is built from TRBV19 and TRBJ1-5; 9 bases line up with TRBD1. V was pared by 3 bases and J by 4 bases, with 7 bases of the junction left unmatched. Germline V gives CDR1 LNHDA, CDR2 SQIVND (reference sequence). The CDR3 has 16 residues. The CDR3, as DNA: TGTGCCAGTAGTATCGCGACAGGGACAGGGAATCAGCCCCAGCATTTT. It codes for CASSIATGTGNQPQHF.

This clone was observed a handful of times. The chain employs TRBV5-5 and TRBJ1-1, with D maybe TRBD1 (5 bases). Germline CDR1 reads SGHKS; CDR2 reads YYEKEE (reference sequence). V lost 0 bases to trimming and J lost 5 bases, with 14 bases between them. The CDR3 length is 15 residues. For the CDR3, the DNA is TGTGCCAGCAGCTTGGTTGCTCAGGGAGGTACTGAAGCTTTCTTT. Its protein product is CASSLVAQGGTEAFF.

CDR3: CASNPGGGRANNEQFF. Written as DNA, the CDR3 is TGTGCCAGTAACCCTGGGGGCGGGAGGGCTAACAATGAGCAGTTCTTC. The gene calls are TRBV19 and TRBJ2-1; 9 bases are a match to TRBD2. V gave up 7 bases and J gave up 5 bases; unmatched junction bases: 12. The germline V gene encodes CDR1 LNHDA and CDR2 SQIVND (reference sequence). The CDR3 has 16 residues.

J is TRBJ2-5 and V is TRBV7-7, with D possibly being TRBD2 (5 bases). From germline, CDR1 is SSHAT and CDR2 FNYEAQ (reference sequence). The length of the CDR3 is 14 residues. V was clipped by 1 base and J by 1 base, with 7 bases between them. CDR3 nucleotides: TGTGCCAGCAGCTTAGGACTACCCCAAGAGACCCAGTACTTC. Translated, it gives CASSLGLPQETQYF.

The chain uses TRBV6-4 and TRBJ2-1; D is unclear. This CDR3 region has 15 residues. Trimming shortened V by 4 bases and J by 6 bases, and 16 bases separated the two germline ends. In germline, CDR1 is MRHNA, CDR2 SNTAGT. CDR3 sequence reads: CASSASGGLVNEQFF. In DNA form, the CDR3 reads TGTGCCAGCAGTGCTTCAGGTGGTCTAGTCAATGAGCAGTTCTTC.

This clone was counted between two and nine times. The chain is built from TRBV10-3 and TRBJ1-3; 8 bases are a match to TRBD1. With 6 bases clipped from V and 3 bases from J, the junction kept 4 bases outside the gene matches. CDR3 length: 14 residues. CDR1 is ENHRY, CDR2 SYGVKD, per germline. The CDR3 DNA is TGTGCCATCAGGACGACAGGGGATGGAAACACCATATATTTT. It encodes CAIRTTGDGNTIYF.

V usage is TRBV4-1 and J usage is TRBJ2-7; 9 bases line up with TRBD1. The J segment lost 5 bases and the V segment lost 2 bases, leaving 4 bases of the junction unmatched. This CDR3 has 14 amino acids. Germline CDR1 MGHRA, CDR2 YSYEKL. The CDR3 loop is CASSQPGQGHEQYF. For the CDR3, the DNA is TGCGCCAGCAGCCAACCGGGACAGGGCCACGAGCAGTACTTC.

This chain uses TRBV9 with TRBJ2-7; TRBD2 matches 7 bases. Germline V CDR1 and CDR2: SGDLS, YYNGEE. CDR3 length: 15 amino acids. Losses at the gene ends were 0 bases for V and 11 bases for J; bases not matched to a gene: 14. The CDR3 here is CASSVDSSGLKKKYF. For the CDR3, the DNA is TGTGCCAGCAGCGTAGACTCTAGCGGCCTCAAGAAGAAGTACTTC.

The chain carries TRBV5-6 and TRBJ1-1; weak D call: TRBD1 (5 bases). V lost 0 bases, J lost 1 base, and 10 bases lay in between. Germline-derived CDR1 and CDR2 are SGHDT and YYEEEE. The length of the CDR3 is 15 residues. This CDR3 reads CASSLVDSQNTEAFF. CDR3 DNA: TGTGCCAGCAGCTTGGTCGACAGCCAGAACACTGAAGCTTTCTTT.

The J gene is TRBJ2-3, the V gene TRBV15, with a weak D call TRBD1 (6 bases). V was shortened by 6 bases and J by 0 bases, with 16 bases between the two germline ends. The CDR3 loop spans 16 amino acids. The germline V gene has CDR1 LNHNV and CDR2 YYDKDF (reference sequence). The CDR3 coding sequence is TGTGCCACCAGAAATCACAGGGCCACTAGCACAGATACGCAGTATTTT. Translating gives CATRNHRATSTDTQYF.

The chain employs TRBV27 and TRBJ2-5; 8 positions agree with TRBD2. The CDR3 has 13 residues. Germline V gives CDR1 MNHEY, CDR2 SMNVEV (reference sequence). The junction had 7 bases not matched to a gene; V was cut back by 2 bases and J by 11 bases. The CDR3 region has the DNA TGTGCCAGCAGTTTAGTGGGGCAGCGGGAGCAGTACTTC. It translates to CASSLVGQREQYF.

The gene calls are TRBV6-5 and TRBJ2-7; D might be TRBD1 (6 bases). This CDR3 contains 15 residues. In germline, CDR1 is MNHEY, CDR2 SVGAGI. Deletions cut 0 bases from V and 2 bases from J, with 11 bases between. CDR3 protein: CASSYSKAGAYEQYF. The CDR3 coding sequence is TGTGCCAGCAGTTACTCGAAGGCAGGGGCCTACGAGCAGTACTTC.

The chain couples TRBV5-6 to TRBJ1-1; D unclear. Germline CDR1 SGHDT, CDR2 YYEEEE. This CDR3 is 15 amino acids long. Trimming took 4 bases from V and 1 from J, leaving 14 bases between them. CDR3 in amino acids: CASSRGGSTNTEAFF. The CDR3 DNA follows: TGTGCCAGCAGCCGTGGTGGGTCCACGAACACTGAAGCTTTCTTT.